This entry features one T cell receptor (beta chain) sequence. The antigen is undetermined. With 3 bases clipped from V and 6 bases from J, the junction kept 7 bases outside the gene matches. The CDR3 runs to 14 residues. The germline gives CDR1 SGHRS, CDR2 YFSETQ. The data derive from a study of CD8 T cells in ankylosing spondylitis. Study-level points and caveats: A TCR beta motif of eight highly homologous variants appeared characteristic of ankylosing spondylitis blood.

A quantitative 5'-RACE method, one with molecular barcodes, was used to make TCR beta libraries. TCRdb used MiXCR to reprocess the 5' RACE reads, holding one entry per CDR3 protein. This sample has about 700,000 distinct CDR3 sequences; 19% occur once, and the top ten carry 15% to 20%. This clonotype originated in a male donor with ankylosing spondylitis. The chain has TRBV5-1 and TRBJ2-7; 9 positions agree with TRBD1. Source material: blood, either unsorted or a sorted T cell fraction (not recorded which). This CDR3 reads CASSYRGQVTEQYF. Here the CDR3 DNA reads TGCGCCAGCAGCTACAGGGGGCAAGTTACCGAGCAGTACTTC.